This T cell receptor beta chain originates from a study of memory CD4+ T cells and cytomegalovirus serostatus. The J segment lost 5 bases and the V segment lost 5 bases, leaving 4 bases of the junction unmatched. The V gene's germline CDR1 is SGHVS and CDR2 FQNEAQ. The CDR3 runs 14 residues. In the authors' methods: After removing out-of-frame reads, approximately 2 million distinct TCRbeta sequences remained. Here immunoSEQ multiplex PCR was the method, and the copy in TCRdb shows in-frame clones only, minus some. From that table come the V and J calls and clone size; the DNA was used to work out D and trimming. The table includes about 60,000 clones, over 70% detected once. Notes on this clone: Antigen unknown.

General study points: Of under 200 reported CMV TCRbeta sequences, around 62 were found in memory CD4+ repertoires.

Single viable CD3+CD4+CD8-CD45RO+ cells were sorted as the memory CD4+ T cells. Sequenced sample: memory CD4+ T cells from blood. The chain employs TRBV7-8 and TRBJ1-5; TRBD1 aligns across 9 bases. This TCR derives from an adult in good health and CMV-seronegative. Some clones in this sample may be carry-over from other donors' samples. The CDR3: CASSRGQGYQPQHF. The CDR3, as DNA: TGTGCCAGCAGCCGGGGACAGGGTTATCAGCCCCAGCATTTT.